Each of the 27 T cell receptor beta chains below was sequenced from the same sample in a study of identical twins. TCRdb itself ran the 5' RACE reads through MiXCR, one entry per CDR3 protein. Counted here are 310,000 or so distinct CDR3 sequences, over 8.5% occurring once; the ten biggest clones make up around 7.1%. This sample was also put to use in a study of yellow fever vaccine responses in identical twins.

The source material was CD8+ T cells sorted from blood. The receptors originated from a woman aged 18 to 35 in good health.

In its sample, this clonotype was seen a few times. CDR3 residues: CSARDEREQYF. Written as DNA, the CDR3 is TGCAGTGCTAGAGATGAGCGAGAGCAGTACTTC. The chain links TRBV20-1 to TRBJ2-7; D call uncertain. V gave up 0 bases and J gave up 7 bases, with 7 bases separating them. Germline CDR1 is DFQATT and CDR2 is SNEGSKA (reference sequence). CDR3 length equals 11 residues.

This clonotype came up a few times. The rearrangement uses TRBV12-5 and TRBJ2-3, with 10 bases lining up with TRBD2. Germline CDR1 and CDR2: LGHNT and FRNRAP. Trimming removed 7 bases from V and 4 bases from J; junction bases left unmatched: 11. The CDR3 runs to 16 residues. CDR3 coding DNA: TGTGCTAGTGCCATGGGGAGCGGGAGGGCCCCAGATACGCAGTATTTT. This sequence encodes CASAMGSGRAPDTQYF.

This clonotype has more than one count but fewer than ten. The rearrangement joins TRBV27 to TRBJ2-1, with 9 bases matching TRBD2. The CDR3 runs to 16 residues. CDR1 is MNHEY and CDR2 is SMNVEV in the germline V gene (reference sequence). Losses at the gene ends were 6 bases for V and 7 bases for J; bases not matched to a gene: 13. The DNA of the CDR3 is TGTGCCAGCAGCGGCTGGCGGGGGGGACAACAGAATGAGCAGTTCTTC. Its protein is CASSGWRGGQQNEQFF.

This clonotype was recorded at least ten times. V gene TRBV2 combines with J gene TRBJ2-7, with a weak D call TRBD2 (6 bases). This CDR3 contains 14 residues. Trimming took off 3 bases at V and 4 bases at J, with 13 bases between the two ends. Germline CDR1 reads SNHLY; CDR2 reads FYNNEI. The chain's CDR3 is CASSDGSGEYEQYF. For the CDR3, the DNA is TGTGCCAGCAGTGACGGTAGCGGAGAATACGAGCAGTACTTC.

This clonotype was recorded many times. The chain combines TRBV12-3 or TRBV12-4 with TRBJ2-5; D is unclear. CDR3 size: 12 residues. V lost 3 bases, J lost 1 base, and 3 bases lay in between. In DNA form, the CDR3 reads TGTGCCAGCAGTTTGGTCCAAGAGACCCAGTACTTC. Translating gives CASSLVQETQYF.

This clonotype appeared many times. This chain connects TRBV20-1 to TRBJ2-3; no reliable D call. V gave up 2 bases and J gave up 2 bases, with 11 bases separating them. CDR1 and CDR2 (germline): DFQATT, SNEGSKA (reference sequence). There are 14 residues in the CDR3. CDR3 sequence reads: CSARLRDSTDTQYF. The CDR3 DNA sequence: TGCAGTGCTAGATTAAGAGATTCCACAGATACGCAGTATTTT.

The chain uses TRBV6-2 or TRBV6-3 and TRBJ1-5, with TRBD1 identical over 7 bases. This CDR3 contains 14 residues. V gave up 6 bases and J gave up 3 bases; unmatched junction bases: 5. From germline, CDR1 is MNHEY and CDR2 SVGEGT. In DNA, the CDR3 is TGTGCCAGCAGCCAGGACAGGCACAATCAGCCCCAGCATTTT. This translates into CASSQDRHNQPQHF.

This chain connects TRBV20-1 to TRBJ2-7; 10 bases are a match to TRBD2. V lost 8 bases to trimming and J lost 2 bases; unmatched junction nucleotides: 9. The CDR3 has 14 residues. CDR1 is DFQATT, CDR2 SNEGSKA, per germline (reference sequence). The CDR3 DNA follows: TGCAGTACGACAGGACTAGCGGAAGCCTACGAGCAGTACTTC. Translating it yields CSTTGLAEAYEQYF.

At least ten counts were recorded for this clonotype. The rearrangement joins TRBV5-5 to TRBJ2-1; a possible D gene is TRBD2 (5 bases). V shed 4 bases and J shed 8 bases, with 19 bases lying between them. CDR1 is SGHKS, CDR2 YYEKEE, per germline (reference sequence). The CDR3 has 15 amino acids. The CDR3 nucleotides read TGTGCCAGCAGCGAGGCCGACTACCGTTGGGATGAGCAGTTCTTC. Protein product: CASSEADYRWDEQFF.

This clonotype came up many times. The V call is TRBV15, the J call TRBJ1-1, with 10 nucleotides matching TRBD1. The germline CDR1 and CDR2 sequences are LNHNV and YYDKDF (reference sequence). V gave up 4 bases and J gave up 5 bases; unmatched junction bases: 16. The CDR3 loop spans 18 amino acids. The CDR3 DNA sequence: TGTGCCACCAGCAAGGTCCCCGGGACAGGGGTGACGGGAACTGAAGCTTTCTTT. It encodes CATSKVPGTGVTGTEAFF.

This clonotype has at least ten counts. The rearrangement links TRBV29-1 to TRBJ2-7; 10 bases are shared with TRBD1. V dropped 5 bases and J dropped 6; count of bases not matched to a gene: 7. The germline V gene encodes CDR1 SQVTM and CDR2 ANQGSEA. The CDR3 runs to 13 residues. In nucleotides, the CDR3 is TGCAGCGTTACCGGGACAGGGGTTTTCGAGCAGTACTTC. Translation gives CSVTGTGVFEQYF.

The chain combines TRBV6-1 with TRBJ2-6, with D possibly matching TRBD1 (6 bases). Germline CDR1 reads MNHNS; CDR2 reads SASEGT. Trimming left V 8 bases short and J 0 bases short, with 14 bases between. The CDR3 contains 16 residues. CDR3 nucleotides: TGTGCCAGCGTCCCTGGGACACCCTCTGGGGCCAACGTCCTGACTTTC. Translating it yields CASVPGTPSGANVLTF.

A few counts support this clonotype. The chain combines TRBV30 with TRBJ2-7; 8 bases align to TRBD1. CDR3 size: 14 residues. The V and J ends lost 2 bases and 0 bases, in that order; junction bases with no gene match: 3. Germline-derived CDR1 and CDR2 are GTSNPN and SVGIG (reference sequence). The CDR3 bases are TGTGCCTGGAGTTGGACAGGGACCTCCTACGAGCAGTACTTC. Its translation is CAWSWTGTSYEQYF.

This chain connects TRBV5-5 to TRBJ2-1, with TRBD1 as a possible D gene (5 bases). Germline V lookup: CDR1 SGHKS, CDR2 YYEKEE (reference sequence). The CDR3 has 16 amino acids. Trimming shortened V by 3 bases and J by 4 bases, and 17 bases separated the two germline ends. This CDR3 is CASSYQGAGLYNEQFF. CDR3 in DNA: TGTGCCAGCAGCTACCAAGGGGCAGGGCTATACAATGAGCAGTTCTTC.

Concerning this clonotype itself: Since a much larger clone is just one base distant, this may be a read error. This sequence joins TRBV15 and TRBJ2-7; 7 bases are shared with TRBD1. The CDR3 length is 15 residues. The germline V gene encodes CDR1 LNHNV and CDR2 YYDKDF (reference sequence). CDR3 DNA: TGTGCCACCAGCAGAGGTTCTGGGACAGCTTACGAGCAGTGCTTC. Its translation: CATSRGSGTAYEQCF.

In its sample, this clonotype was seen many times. DNA for the CDR3: TGTGCCAGCAGTTACTCCGTTTTGATCTTATCAGAACAAGAGACCCAGTACTTC. This sequence encodes CASSYSVLILSEQETQYF. V usage is TRBV6-2 or TRBV6-3 and J usage is TRBJ2-5; no clear D gene. The CDR3 sequence is 18 residues long. With 0 bases removed from V and 2 bases from J, the gap between germline ends came to 19 bases. CDR1 and CDR2 from the germline V gene are MNHEY and SVGEGT.

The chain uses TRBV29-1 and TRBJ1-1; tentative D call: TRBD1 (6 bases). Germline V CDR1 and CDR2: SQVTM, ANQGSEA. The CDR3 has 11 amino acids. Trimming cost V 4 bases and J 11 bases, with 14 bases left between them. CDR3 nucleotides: TGCAGCGTTGTTGGAGATACAGGGGCTTTCTTT. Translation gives CSVVGDTGAFF.

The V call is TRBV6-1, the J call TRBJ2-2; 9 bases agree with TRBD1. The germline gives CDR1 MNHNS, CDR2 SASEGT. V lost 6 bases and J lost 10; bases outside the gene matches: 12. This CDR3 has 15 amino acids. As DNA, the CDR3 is TGTGCCAGCAGGGCGATACGGGACAGGGCCGAGGAGCTGTTTTTT. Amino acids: CASRAIRDRAEELFF.

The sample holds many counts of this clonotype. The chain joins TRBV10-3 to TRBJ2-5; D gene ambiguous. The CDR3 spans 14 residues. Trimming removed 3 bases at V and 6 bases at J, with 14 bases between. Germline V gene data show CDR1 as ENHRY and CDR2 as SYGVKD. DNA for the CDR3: TGTGCCATCAGTGAACACAGTGATTGGAAGACCCAGTACTTC. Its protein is CAISEHSDWKTQYF.

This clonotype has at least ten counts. CDR3 sequence reads: CASSSRGYNEQFF. The CDR3, as DNA: TGTGCCAGCAGTTCCAGAGGGTACAATGAGCAGTTCTTC. The chain recombines TRBV27 with TRBJ2-1, with a weak D call TRBD2 (5 bases). Germline CDR1 reads MNHEY; CDR2 reads SMNVEV (reference sequence). Trimming took 4 bases from V and 4 from J, leaving 8 bases between them. The CDR3 has 13 amino acids.

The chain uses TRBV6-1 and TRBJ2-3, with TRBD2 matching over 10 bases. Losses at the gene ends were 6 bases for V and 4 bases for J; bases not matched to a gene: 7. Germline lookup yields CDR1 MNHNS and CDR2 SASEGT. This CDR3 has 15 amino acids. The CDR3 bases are TGTGCCAGCAGCAACGAAGCGGGAGGGGCAGATACGCAGTATTTT. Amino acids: CASSNEAGGADTQYF.

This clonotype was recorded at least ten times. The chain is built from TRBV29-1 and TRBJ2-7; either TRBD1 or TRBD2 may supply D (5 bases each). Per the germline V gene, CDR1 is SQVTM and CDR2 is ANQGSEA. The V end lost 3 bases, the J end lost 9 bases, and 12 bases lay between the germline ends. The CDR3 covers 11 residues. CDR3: CSVERLGTQYF. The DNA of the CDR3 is TGCAGCGTTGAGAGGTTGGGGACGCAGTACTTC.

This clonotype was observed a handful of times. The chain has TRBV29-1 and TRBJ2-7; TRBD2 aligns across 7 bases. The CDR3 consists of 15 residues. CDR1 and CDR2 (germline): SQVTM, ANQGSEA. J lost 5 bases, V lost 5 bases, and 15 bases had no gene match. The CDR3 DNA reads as TGCAGCGTTCCCCAACCCCTCGCTAGCGGCCACGAGCAGTACTTC. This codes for CSVPQPLASGHEQYF.

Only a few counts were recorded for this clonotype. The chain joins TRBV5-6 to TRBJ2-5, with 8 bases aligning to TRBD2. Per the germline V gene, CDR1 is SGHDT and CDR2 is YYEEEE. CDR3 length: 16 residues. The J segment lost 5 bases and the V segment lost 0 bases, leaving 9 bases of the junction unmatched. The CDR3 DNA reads TGTGCCAGCAGCTTGGCTGCCGGGGGGGCAGGGGAGACCCAGTACTTC. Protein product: CASSLAAGGAGETQYF.

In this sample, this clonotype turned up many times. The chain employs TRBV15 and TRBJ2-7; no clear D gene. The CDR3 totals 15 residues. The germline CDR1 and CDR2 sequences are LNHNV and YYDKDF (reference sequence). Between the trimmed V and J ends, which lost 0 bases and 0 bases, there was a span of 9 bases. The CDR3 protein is CATSRDELGSYEQYF. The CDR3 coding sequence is TGTGCCACCAGCAGAGATGAGCTCGGCTCCTACGAGCAGTACTTC.

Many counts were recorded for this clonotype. This CDR3 reads CASSQEGGLAAPYEQYF. In DNA form, the CDR3 reads TGCGCCAGCAGCCAAGAAGGGGGACTAGCGGCCCCCTACGAGCAGTACTTC. The genes are TRBV4-3 and TRBJ2-7; 11 positions agree with TRBD2. Trimming cost V 0 bases and J 2 bases; bases outside gene matches: 6. This CDR3 is built from 17 residues. Germline CDR1 is LGHNA and CDR2 is YSLEER.

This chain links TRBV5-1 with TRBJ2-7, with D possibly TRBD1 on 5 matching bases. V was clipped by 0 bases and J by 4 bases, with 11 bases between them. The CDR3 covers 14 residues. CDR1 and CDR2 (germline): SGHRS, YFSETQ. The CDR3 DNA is TGCGCCAGCAGCTTGGGGGCAGGGCTGTACGAGCAGTACTTC. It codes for CASSLGAGLYEQYF.